This TCR beta chain was documented in a study of blood T cells in healthy people across ages. As regards this clonotype: Antigen unknown.

Investigators took roughly 10 milliliters of peripheral blood from every donor. A second PCR of about 6 to 12 cycles used a sample-barcoded 5' primer and a J-beta primer mix. One entry per CDR3 protein, called by TCRdb with MiXCR from the 5' RACE reads. The sample has approximately 780,000 distinct CDR3 sequences, around 24% seen once; the top ten hold 3%. The CDR3 sequence is 16 residues long. The J segment lost 5 bases and the V segment lost 6 bases, leaving 7 bases of the junction unmatched. Germline V gene lookup returns CDR1 ENHRY and CDR2 SYGVKD. Study-level findings and limits: Because donor CMV status was unknown, expanded clonotype changes were possibly confounded.

This sample was also put to use in a study of T cells of mothers and their children. That study reports: All donors were healthy and Caucasian; they were a few mothers and their six children.

The V call is TRBV10-3, the J call TRBJ2-3, with 14 bases matching TRBD2. The receptor was derived from a boy between 5 and 17 years old in good health. Sequenced material: blood. CDR3 sequence (DNA): TGTGCCATCAGGGAGGGACTAGCGGGGGTCTTAGATACGCAGTATTTT. It codes for CAIREGLAGVLDTQYF.